These 14 T cell receptor beta chains originate from one sample sequenced in a study of shared clonotypes between healthy human individuals. The data were produced by immunoSEQ multiplex PCR, yet TCRdb's version contains in-frame clones alone and is incomplete. In the table there are about 2.4 million clones, over 85% of which are singletons. The sample taken for sequencing was naive CD4+ T cells sorted from blood. Subset meaning: CD45RA+ positively selected. Source of these receptors: a man aged 18 to 30 in good health.

The genes are TRBV5-1 and TRBJ2-2; D possibly corresponds to TRBD1 (6 bases). The V end lost 4 bases, the J end lost 5 bases, and 15 bases lay between the germline ends. CDR3 size: 15 residues. Germline CDR1 reads SGHRS; CDR2 reads YFSETQ. The CDR3 loop is CASSGQGQETGELFF. CDR3 nucleotides: TGCGCCAGCAGCGGGCAGGGGCAGGAAACCGGGGAGCTGTTTTTT.

The chain recombines TRBV18 with TRBJ2-3, with TRBD2 identical over 10 bases. Germline assignment: CDR1 KGHSH and CDR2 LQKENI. The ends lost 4 bases at V and 1 base at J; junction bases unmatched: 2. CDR3 length: 15 amino acids. The DNA of the CDR3 is TGTGCCAGCTCACGTGGGACTAGCGGCACAGATACGCAGTATTTT. As protein: CASSRGTSGTDTQYF.

With regard to this clone: At the DNA level, this CDR3 is encoded by other sequences in the same sample as well. This chain connects TRBV27 to TRBJ1-1; no clear D gene. Looked up from germline, CDR1 is MNHEY and CDR2 is SMNVEV (reference sequence). This CDR3 comprises 13 residues. The V end lost 3 bases, the J end lost 0 bases, and 5 bases lay between the germline ends. The CDR3 loop is CASSFSLNTEAFF. The DNA for the CDR3 is TGTGCCAGCAGTTTTTCCCTGAACACTGAAGCTTTCTTT.

A word on this clone: The sample has other DNA sequences that encode this CDR3 too. The chain employs TRBV6-5 and TRBJ2-5, with 9 nucleotides matching TRBD1. The CDR3 runs 13 residues. Per germline, CDR1 MNHEY and CDR2 SVGAGI. Trimming removed 6 bases from V and 4 bases from J; junction bases left unmatched: 3. CDR3 residues: CASRGTGRETQYF. CDR3 coding DNA: TGTGCCAGCAGGGGGACAGGGCGAGAGACCCAGTACTTC.

The V call is TRBV25-1, the J call TRBJ2-3; tentative D call: TRBD1 (5 bases). Germline V gives CDR1 MGHDK, CDR2 SYGVNS. The length of the CDR3 is 14 residues. The V gene lost 2 bases and the J gene lost 4 bases, with 10 bases spanning the gap. The CDR3 DNA is TGTGCCAGCAGTGAACCAACGACAGCAGATACGCAGTATTTT. Translating it yields CASSEPTTADTQYF.

V is TRBV18 and J is TRBJ2-3; TRBD1 matches at 9 bases. The V gene's germline CDR1 is KGHSH and CDR2 LQKENI. The CDR3 sequence is 14 residues long. The J segment lost 4 bases and the V segment lost 5 bases, leaving 4 bases of the junction unmatched. The CDR3 loop reads CASSSTGGPDTQYF. The CDR3 DNA is TGTGCCAGCTCATCCACAGGGGGCCCAGATACGCAGTATTTT.

The V call is TRBV6-5, the J call TRBJ2-2; no clear D. This CDR3 region has 13 residues. Germline V gene data show CDR1 as MNHEY and CDR2 as SVGAGI. Trimming pared 5 bases from V and 5 bases from J, leaving 9 bases between. CDR3 residues: CASSRRLTGELFF. DNA of the CDR3: TGTGCCAGCAGTCGTCGACTGACCGGGGAGCTGTTTTTT.

This chain joins TRBV18 and TRBJ2-7; the D is unclear. CDR1 is KGHSH and CDR2 is LQKENI in the germline V gene. The CDR3 covers 15 residues. V dropped 6 bases and J dropped 2 bases, with 17 bases sitting between them. The CDR3 region is CASSRSQGVAYEQYF. The CDR3 DNA reads as TGTGCCAGCTCTCGATCCCAAGGCGTTGCCTACGAGCAGTACTTC. The whole variable domain, remainder taken from reference TRBV18 and TRBJ2-7, is NAGVMQNPRHLVRRRGQEARLRCSPMKGHSHVYWYRQLPEEGLKFMVYLQKENIIDESGMPKERFSAEFPKEGPSILRIQQVVRGDSAAYFCASSRSQGVAYEQYFGPGTRLTVT.

J is TRBJ1-5 and V is TRBV10-3; 7 bases are shared with TRBD1. Losses at the gene ends were 10 bases for V and 7 bases for J; bases not matched to a gene: 7. This CDR3 is 12 amino acids long. Germline loops: CDR1 ENHRY, CDR2 SYGVKD. CDR3 nucleotide sequence: TGTGCCACCGGGGACAGTTTACAGCCCCAGCATTTT. Protein product: CATGDSLQPQHF.

The chain combines TRBV29-1 with TRBJ2-1, with 7 bases lining up with TRBD1. This CDR3 spans 14 amino acids. The V segment lost 7 bases and the J segment 2 bases; nucleotides outside the gene matches: 8. The germline V gene has CDR1 SQVTM and CDR2 ANQGSEA. CDR3 DNA: TGCAGCGGAACCAGGGACAGTACCTACAATGAGCAGTTCTTC. Its translation: CSGTRDSTYNEQFF.

This clone occurred once. The V call is TRBV11-1, the J call TRBJ1-5; D gene unclear. The CDR3 runs to 14 residues. The germline gives CDR1 SGHAT, CDR2 FQDESV (reference sequence). V was trimmed by 3 bases and J by 5 bases, leaving 11 bases between them. The CDR3 loop reads CASSLTEKDQPQHF. The DNA for the CDR3 is TGTGCCAGCAGCTTGACGGAGAAGGATCAGCCCCAGCATTTT.

The CDR3 here is CASSYGLDNEQFF. CDR3 DNA sequence: TGTGCCAGCAGTTACGGGCTAGACAATGAGCAGTTCTTC. The V call is TRBV6-6, the J call TRBJ2-1; D is unclear. Per the germline V gene, CDR1 is MNHNY and CDR2 is SVGAGI (reference sequence). The CDR3 runs to 13 residues. Trimming cost V 2 bases and J 5 bases, with 7 bases left between them.

The V and J genes are TRBV5-1 and TRBJ2-4; the D gene is possibly TRBD2 (5 bases). V dropped 4 bases and J dropped 2 bases, with 10 bases sitting between them. Germline V CDR1 and CDR2: SGHRS, YFSETQ. The CDR3 totals 14 residues. The CDR3 loop reads CASSPDWSKNIQYF. CDR3 DNA sequence: TGCGCCAGCAGCCCGGACTGGTCCAAAAACATTCAGTACTTC.

The J gene is TRBJ2-2, the V gene TRBV5-1; D is ambiguous. The CDR3 spans 14 residues. Per germline, CDR1 SGHRS and CDR2 YFSETQ. Trimming took 0 bases from V and 7 from J, leaving 10 bases between them. CDR3 protein: CASSLASPRGELFF. The CDR3 DNA follows: TGCGCCAGCAGCTTGGCAAGTCCCCGCGGGGAGCTGTTTTTT.